This T cell receptor beta chain was sequenced during a study of neurological immune-mediated disorders (dated by TCRdb to about 2019). For the wider study: Using UMI-based sequencing, the study compared peripheral blood TCR-beta repertoires from patients with HTLV-I-associated myelopathy (HAM/TSP), patients with multiple sclerosis, and healthy controls. Technical triplicate libraries were sequenced to precisely calculate how much the frequency of each individual clone varied. The cohort was made up of 68 subjects, consisting of about 14 HAM/TSP patients, around 35 multiple sclerosis patients and around 20 healthy controls. Alongside PBMC samples, the set of 106 TCR-beta libraries contained longitudinal samples, technical triplicates, and paired CD4+ and CD8+ T-cell subsets that had been sorted.

cDNA synthesis used template-switch 5'RACE with a primer carrying a 10-nucleotide random unique molecular identifier tagging each TCR transcript. Every sequencing run covered 15-18 subjects and yielded more than 170 million TCR-beta sequences. The RNeasy kit was used for extraction of total RNA. TCR-beta VDJ regions were amplified with primers for the TCR constant region and the 5'RACE anchor, using the KAPA Real-time Library Amplification kit. Sample indexes and Illumina adaptors were added in a first PCR, and a second PCR then increased library yield. After Ampure bead purification, the roughly 650 bp TCR product was size-selected on a 2% E-gel SizeSelection system. Before pooling, library quality was checked on a Bioanalyzer, concentration was measured with Qubit, and libraries were quantified with the Kapa Library Quantification kit. An Illumina HiSeq 2500 was used to sequence the libraries paired-end at 2 x 150 bp. To increase sequence diversity, about 23-32% phiX was spiked into each library pool. For the original study's pipeline: Quality-filtered reads were processed with the UMI-based MiGEC pipeline, which removed over 75% of raw TCR sequences during error correction. VDJ genes were aligned to IMGT germline references, and each clonotype was defined by a unique CDR3 amino acid sequence together with V-J genes. Clonal expansion, Shannon diversity and CDR3 relatedness were evaluated with VDJtools (CalcPairwiseDistances, ClusterSamples), while phylogenetic trees were built in CLCbio workbench. A clone was classed as expanded if it had 8 or more unique UMIs, a cutoff based on coefficient-of-variation modelling across technical triplicates. TCRdb handled the public reads itself, with Q25 trimming in fastp and clone calling in MiXCR, and kept productive beta chains. Duplicate CDR3 protein sequences are folded into a single record with the most common DNA and genes. For this entry, the V and J calls and clone size follow TCRdb and not the study's own pipeline. The sample table records about 24,000 distinct CDR3 sequences; roughly an eighth of these occur just once. Roughly 5% of the sample is taken by the ten largest.

What the work shows at the level of the full study, not this receptor alone: No identical CDR3 amino acid sequences were found to be shared among expanded clones across subjects, suggesting that TCR-beta repertoires were private in all groups. The highest TCR clonal expansion was observed in HAM/TSP patients, whereas the lowest was observed in MS patients, even when compared with healthy controls.

The sample's time point label is to be understood as: technical triplicate 1. For sorted-subset TCR libraries, under 1.2 million sorted CD4+ or CD8+ T cells were used. PBMCs were separated from peripheral blood using Ficoll-Hypaque density gradient centrifugation and then cryopreserved in liquid nitrogen. Paired sorted CD4+ and CD8+ subsets came from healthy controls, HAM/TSP patients and MS patients. Looking up the germline V gene (reference sequence) yields CDR1 DFQATT and CDR2 SNEGSKA. From cysteine to phenylalanine, the CDR3 is 12 amino acids long. This entry keeps only the CDR3 DNA: 36 bases, framed from base 1. V loses 6 bases at its end and J loses 7 bases; junction bases beyond the gene matches: 5. This clonotype has a count of ten or more. The specificity of this receptor is unknown. Qualities for individual bases were not recorded, and no much larger clone is one base off.

The chain is encoded by TRBV20-1 joined to TRBJ1-2; 10 bases in the middle match TRBD1. The source material was CD4+ T cells from blood. The TCR was taken from a female donor with HTLV-1-associated myelopathy (HAM/TSP). The DNA is TGCAGTGCCGACAGGGGGCCGGGTGGCTACACCTTC. Its translation is CSADRGPGGYTF.